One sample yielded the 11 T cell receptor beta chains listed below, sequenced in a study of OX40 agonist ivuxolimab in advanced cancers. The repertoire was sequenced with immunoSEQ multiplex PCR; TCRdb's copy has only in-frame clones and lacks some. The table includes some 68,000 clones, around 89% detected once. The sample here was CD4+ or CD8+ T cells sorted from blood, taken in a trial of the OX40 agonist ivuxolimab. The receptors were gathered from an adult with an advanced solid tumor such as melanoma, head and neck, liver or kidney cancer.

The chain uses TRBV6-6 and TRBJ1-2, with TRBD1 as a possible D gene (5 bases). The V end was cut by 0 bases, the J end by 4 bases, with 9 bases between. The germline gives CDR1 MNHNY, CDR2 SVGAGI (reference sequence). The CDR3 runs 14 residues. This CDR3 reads CASSYSSGVYGYTF. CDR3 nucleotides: TGTGCCAGCAGTTACTCGTCGGGGGTCTATGGCTACACCTTC.

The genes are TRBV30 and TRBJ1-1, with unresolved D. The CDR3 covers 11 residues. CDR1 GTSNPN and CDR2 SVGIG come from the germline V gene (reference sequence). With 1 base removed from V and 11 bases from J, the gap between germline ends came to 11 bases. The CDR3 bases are TGTGCCTGGAGTGGGGGTGTTGCGGCTTTCTTT. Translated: CAWSGGVAAFF. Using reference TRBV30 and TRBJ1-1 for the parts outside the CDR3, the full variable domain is SQTIHQWPATLVQPVGSPLSLECTVEGTSNPNLYWYRQAAGRGLQLLFYSVGIGQISSEVPQNLSASRPQDRQFILSSKKLLLSDSGFYLCAWSGGVAAFFGQGTRLTVV.

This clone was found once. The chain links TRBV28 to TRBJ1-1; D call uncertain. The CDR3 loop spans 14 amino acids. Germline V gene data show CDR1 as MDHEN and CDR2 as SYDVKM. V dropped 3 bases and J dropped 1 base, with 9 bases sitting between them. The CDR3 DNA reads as TGTGCCAGCAGTTTTATCGGCGGGAACACTGAAGCTTTCTTT. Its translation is CASSFIGGNTEAFF. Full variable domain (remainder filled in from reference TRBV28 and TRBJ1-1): DVKVTQSSRYLVKRTGEKVFLECVQDMDHENMFWYRQDPGLGLRLIYFSYDVKMKEKGDIPEGYSVSREKKERFSLILESASTNQTSMYLCASSFIGGNTEAFFGQGTRLTVV.

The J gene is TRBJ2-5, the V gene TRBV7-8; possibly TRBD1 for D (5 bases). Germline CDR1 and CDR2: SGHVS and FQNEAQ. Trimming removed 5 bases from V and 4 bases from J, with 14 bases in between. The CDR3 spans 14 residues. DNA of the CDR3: TGTGCCAGCAGCCCAAACGGCAGGGCAGAGACCCAGTACTTC. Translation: CASSPNGRAETQYF.

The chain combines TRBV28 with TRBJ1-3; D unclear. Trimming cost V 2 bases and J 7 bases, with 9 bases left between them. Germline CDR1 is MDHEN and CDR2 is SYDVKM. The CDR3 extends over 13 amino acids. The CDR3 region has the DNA TGTGCCAGCAGTTTACGTGGTAGTAACACCATATATTTT. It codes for CASSLRGSNTIYF.

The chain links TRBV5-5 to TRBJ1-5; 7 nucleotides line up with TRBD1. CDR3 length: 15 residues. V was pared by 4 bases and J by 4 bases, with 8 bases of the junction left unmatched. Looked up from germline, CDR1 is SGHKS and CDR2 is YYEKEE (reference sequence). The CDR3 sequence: CASSTLPDRNQPQHF. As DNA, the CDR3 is TGTGCCAGCAGCACCCTCCCGGACAGGAATCAGCCCCAGCATTTT.

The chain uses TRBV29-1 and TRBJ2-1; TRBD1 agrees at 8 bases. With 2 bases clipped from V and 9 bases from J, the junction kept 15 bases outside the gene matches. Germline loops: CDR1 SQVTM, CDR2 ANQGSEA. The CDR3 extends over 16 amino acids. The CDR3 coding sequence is TGCAGCGTTGAACGTCCCGGGACAGGTTTCAGCGGTGAGCAGTTCTTC. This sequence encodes CSVERPGTGFSGEQFF.

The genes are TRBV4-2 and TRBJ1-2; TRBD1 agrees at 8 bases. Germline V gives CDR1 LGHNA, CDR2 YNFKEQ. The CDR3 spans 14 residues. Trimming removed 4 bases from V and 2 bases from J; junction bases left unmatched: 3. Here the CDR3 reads CASSPTGGNYGYTF. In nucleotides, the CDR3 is TGTGCCAGCAGCCCCACAGGGGGGAACTATGGCTACACCTTC.

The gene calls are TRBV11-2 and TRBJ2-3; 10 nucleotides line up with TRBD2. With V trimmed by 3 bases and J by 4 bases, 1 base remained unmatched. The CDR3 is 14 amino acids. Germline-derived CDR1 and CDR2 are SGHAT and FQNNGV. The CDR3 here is CASSLGTSADTQYF. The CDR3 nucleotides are TGTGCCAGCAGCTTGGGGACTAGCGCAGATACGCAGTATTTT.

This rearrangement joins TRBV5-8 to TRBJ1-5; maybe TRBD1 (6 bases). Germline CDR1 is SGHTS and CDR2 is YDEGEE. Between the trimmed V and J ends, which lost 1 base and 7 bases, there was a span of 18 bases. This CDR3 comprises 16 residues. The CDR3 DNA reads TGTGCCAGCAGCTTGTATAGGGGGTCGAAGGGACAGCCCCAGCATTTT. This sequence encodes CASSLYRGSKGQPQHF.

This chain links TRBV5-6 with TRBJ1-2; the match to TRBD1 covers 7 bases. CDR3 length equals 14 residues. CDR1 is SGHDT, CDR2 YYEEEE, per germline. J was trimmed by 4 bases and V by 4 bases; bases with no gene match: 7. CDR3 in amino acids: CASSRGTASYGYTF. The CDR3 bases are TGTGCCAGCAGCCGGGGGACAGCAAGCTATGGCTACACCTTC.